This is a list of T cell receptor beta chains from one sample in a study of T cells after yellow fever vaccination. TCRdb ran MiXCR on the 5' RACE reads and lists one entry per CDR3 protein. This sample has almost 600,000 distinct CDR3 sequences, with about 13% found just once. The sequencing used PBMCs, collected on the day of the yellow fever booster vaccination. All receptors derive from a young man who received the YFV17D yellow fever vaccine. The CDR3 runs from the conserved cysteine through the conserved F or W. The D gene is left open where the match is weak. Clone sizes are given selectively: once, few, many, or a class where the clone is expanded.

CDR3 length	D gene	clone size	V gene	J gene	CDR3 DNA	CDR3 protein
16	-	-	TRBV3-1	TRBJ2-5	TGTGCCAGCAGCCAAGAGGAGTTGTTGGAGCAAGAGACCCAGTACTTC	CASSQEELLEQETQYF
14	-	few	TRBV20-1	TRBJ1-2	TGCAGTGCTAGAGACCAGGGCACCTCATATGGCTACACCTTC	CSARDQGTSYGYTF
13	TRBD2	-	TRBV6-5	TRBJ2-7	TGTGCCAGCAGTTACTCGCGGGAGTACGAGCAGTACTTC	CASSYSREYEQYF
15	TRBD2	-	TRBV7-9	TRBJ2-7	TGTGCCAGCAGTCAGCCGGGACTAGCGGTTCCCGAGCAGTACTTC	CASSQPGLAVPEQYF
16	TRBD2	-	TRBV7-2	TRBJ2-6	TGTGCCAGCAGCTCCAGTAGCGGGACGGGGGCCAACGTCCTGACTTTC	CASSSSSGTGANVLTF
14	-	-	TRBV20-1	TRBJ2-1	TGCAGTGCTAGAGCCGGGCGGTCCTACAATGAGCAGTTCTTC	CSARAGRSYNEQFF
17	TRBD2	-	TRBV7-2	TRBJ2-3	TGTGCCAGCAGCTTAATCCGGACTAGGGATATCACAGATACGCAGTATTTT	CASSLIRTRDITDTQYF
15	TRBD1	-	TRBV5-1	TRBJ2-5	TGCGCCAGCAGCTTACAGGGGGCGGGCGGTGAGACCCAGTACTTC	CASSLQGAGGETQYF
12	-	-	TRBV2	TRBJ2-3	TGTGCCAGCAACCGGGGCACAGATACGCAGTATTTT	CASNRGTDTQYF
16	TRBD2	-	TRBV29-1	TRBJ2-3	TGCAGCGTTGGTGCGGCGACTAGCGGGAGTCGGGATACGCAGTATTTT	CSVGAATSGSRDTQYF
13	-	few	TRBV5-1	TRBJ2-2	TGCGCCAGCAGCTTGGATGCGGGCGGGGAGCTGTTTTTT	CASSLDAGGELFF
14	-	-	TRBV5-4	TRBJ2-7	TGTGCCAGCAGCTTGGAGGTGGCCTCGGGGGAGCAGTACTTC	CASSLEVASGEQYF
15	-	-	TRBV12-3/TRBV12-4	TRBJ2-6	TGTGCCAGCATTTCTCCGGGGACCGGGGCCAACGTCCTGACTTTC	CASISPGTGANVLTF
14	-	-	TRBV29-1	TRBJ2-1	TGCAGCGTTGAAGTCCAGCCCAGATATAAACAGCAGTTCTTC	CSVEVQPRYKQQFF
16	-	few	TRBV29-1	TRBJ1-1	TGCAGAGGGATGAGGGGCCCAGGGTTCATGAACACTGAAGCTTTCTTT	CRGMRGPGFMNTEAFF
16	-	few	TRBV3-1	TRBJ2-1	TGTGCCAGCAGCCACTTTGCGGGATCAGCCTACAATGAGCAGTTCTTC	CASSHFAGSAYNEQFF
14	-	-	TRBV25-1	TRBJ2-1	TGTGCCAGCGTACCGGGACCCTCTTACAATGAGCAGTTCTTC	CASVPGPSYNEQFF
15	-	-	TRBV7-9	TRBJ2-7	TGTGCCAGCAGCTTAGGTTCAGGATACTCCTACGAGCAGTACTTC	CASSLGSGYSYEQYF
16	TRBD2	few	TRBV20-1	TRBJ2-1	TGCAGTGCTAGTAGGTCTAGCGGGAGCTCCTACAATGAGCAGTTCTTC	CSASRSSGSSYNEQFF
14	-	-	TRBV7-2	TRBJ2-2	TGTGCCAGCAGCCAACGGCGGGACACCGGGGAGCTGTTTTTT	CASSQRRDTGELFF
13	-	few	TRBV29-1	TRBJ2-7	TGCAGCGTTGATTCCGGGCTGAGGGGCGAGCAGTACTTC	CSVDSGLRGEQYF
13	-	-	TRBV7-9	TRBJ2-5	TGTGCCAGCAGCTTAATTGGGAGCGAGACCCAGTACTTC	CASSLIGSETQYF
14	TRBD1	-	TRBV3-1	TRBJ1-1	TGTGCCAGCAGTCAAGATACTAGGACAGGGGAAGCTTTCTTT	CASSQDTRTGEAFF
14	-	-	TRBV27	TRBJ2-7	TGTGCCAGCAAGCCTGCCGGAGTCTTCTACGAGCAGTACTTC	CASKPAGVFYEQYF
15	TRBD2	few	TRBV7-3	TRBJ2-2	TGTGCCAGCAGCTTCGGGGGGTCGGTCGCCGGGGAGCTGTTTTTT	CASSFGGSVAGELFF
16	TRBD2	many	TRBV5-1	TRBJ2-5	TGCGCCAGCAGTTTCTTAGCGGGAGGGCCGCAAGAGACCCAGTACTTC	CASSFLAGGPQETQYF
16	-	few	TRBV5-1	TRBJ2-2	TGCGCCAGCAGCTTGGCCGGGGGCACAGACACCGGGGAGCTGTTTTTT	CASSLAGGTDTGELFF
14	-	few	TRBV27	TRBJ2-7	TGTGCCAGCGAAGTCGAAGGGGTTGCGTACGAGCAGTACTTC	CASEVEGVAYEQYF
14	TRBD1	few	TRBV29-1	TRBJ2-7	TGCAGCGTTGCCGGGACAGACTTTTCCTACGAGCAGTACTTC	CSVAGTDFSYEQYF
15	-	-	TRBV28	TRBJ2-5	TGTGCCAGCCGCGACACGGTGATGTACCAAGAGACCCAGTACTTC	CASRDTVMYQETQYF
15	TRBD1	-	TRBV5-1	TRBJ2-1	TGCGCCAGCAGCTTGGGGGGGTCAGGGGGCAATGAGCAGTTCTTC	CASSLGGSGGNEQFF
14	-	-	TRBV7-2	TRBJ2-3	TGTGCCAGCAGCCTAAATCACGACCGAAATACGCAGTATTTT	CASSLNHDRNTQYF
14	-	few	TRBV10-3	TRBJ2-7	TGTGCCATCAGTGAGTCGAAAACCCCTTACGAGCAGTACTTC	CAISESKTPYEQYF
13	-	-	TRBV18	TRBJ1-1	TGTGCCAGCTCACCGATAGACAGTGGTGAAGCTTTCTTT	CASSPIDSGEAFF
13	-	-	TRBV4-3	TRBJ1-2	TGCGCCAGCAGCCAAGATCAACAGGACGGCTACACCTTC	CASSQDQQDGYTF
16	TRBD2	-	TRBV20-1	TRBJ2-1	TGCAGTGCTAGAGGAGGGACTAGCGTATCCTACAATGAGCAGTTCTTC	CSARGGTSVSYNEQFF
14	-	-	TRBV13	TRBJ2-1	TGTGCCAGCAGTTCCATGGGCCTCGACAATGAGCAGTTCTTC	CASSSMGLDNEQFF
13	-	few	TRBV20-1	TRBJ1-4	TGCAGTGCTAGAGATGGACCGAGTGAAAAACTGTTTTTT	CSARDGPSEKLFF
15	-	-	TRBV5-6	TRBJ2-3	TGTGCCAGCAGATCAAGTCCCGGGAGCACAGATACGCAGTATTTT	CASRSSPGSTDTQYF
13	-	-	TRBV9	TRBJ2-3	TGTGCCAGCAGCGTAGTCTCCGGGGATACGCAGTATTTT	CASSVVSGDTQYF
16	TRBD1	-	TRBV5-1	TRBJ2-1	TGCGCCAGCAGCCCTCTGTGGACAGGCTCCTACAATGAGCAGTTCTTC	CASSPLWTGSYNEQFF
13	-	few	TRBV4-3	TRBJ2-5	TGCGCCAGCAGCCAACAAGCGGGAGAGACCCAGTACTTC	CASSQQAGETQYF
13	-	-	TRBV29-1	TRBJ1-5	TGCAGCGCCGCGGGGAGTGGCAATCAGCCCCAGCATTTT	CSAAGSGNQPQHF
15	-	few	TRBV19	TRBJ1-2	TGTGCCAGTAGTAGACGCGCCCAGGTTTCCTATGGCTACACCTTC	CASSRRAQVSYGYTF
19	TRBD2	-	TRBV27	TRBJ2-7	TGTGCCAGCAGTTTATTGGCTCTCGGGCGGACTAGCAGTAACTACGAGCAGTACTTC	CASSLLALGRTSSNYEQYF
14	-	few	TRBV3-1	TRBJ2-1	TGTGCCAGCAGCCCCGGGAGTTCGGGCAATGAGCAGTTCTTC	CASSPGSSGNEQFF
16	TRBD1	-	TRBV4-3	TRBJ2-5	TGCGCCAGCAGCCAAGAGAGCGGACAGGGGGCGGAGACCCAGTACTTC	CASSQESGQGAETQYF
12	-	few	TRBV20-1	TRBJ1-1	TGCAGTGCTAGAGTGGGGTTCACTGAAGCTTTCTTT	CSARVGFTEAFF
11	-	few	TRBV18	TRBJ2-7	TGTGCCAGTTTCGACGGGTACGAGCAGTACTTC	CASFDGYEQYF
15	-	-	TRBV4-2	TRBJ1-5	TGTGCCAGCAGCCAAGAGGGTAATAGCAATCAGCCCCAGCATTTT	CASSQEGNSNQPQHF
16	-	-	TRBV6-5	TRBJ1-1	TGTGCCAGCAGTCACACCCGCACAGGGTGGGACACTGAAGCTTTCTTT	CASSHTRTGWDTEAFF
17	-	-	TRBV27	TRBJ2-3	TGTGCCAGCAATCCCACCGGGGGAGCTATTAGCACAGATACGCAGTATTTT	CASNPTGGAISTDTQYF